A selection of T cell receptor beta chains follows, all from one sample in a study of B cell selection in AIRE deficiency. Assay used: immunoSEQ multiplex PCR; TCRdb lists only in-frame clones, some missing. In the table there are some 1,500 clones, roughly 80% of which are singletons. The sample consisted of CD4+CD25+ Tregs sorted from PBMCs. The receptor source for this set is a human donor in good health. The CDR3 runs from the conserved cysteine through the conserved F or W. Fields, in order: clone size, J gene, V gene, D gene, CDR3 protein, CDR3 DNA. D genes are given only for firm matches. Expanded clones are given a class, and other clones once, few, many or no size at all.

clone size: .; J gene: TRBJ2-1; V gene: TRBV27; D gene: .; CDR3 protein: CASFGAGRGKNEQFF; CDR3 DNA: TGTGCCAGCTTCGGGGCAGGGAGAGGGAAAAATGAGCAGTTCTTC
clone size: .; J gene: TRBJ1-6; V gene: TRBV12-2; D gene: .; CDR3 protein: CASLPPSPLHF; CDR3 DNA: TGTGCAAGTCTCCCCCCCTCACCCCTCCACTTT
clone size: few; J gene: TRBJ1-5; V gene: TRBV10-3; D gene: .; CDR3 protein: CAISDPPREPQHF; CDR3 DNA: TGTGCCATCAGTGATCCCCCTAGGGAGCCCCAGCATTTT
clone size: .; J gene: TRBJ2-3; V gene: TRBV27; D gene: .; CDR3 protein: CASSPSLRALRTDTQYF; CDR3 DNA: TGTGCCAGCAGTCCCTCCCTAAGGGCGCTACGCACAGATACGCAGTATTTT
clone size: .; J gene: TRBJ2-1; V gene: TRBV5-1; D gene: .; CDR3 protein: CASSSRRDSYNEQFF; CDR3 DNA: TGCGCCAGCAGTAGCCGGCGGGACTCCTACAATGAGCAGTTCTTC
clone size: .; J gene: TRBJ1-1; V gene: TRBV4-2; D gene: .; CDR3 protein: CASSQVLRVGPGGATEAFF; CDR3 DNA: TGTGCCAGCAGCCAAGTCCTCCGAGTGGGGCCCGGGGGGGCCACTGAAGCTTTCTTT
clone size: .; J gene: TRBJ1-1; V gene: TRBV19; D gene: .; CDR3 protein: CASKRWGAEAFF; CDR3 DNA: TGTGCCAGTAAGAGGTGGGGCGCTGAAGCTTTCTTT
clone size: .; J gene: TRBJ2-7; V gene: TRBV11-1; D gene: .; CDR3 protein: CASSSRGDFYEQYF; CDR3 DNA: TGTGCCAGCAGCTCCAGGGGGGACTTCTACGAGCAGTACTTC
clone size: .; J gene: TRBJ2-1; V gene: TRBV6-5; D gene: TRBD2; CDR3 protein: CASSKAGGPEQFF; CDR3 DNA: TGTGCCAGCAGTAAAGCGGGAGGGCCTGAGCAGTTCTTC
clone size: .; J gene: TRBJ1-1; V gene: TRBV5-1; D gene: TRBD1; CDR3 protein: CASTQGAWNTEAFF; CDR3 DNA: TGCGCCAGCACGCAGGGGGCCTGGAACACTGAAGCTTTCTTT
clone size: few; J gene: TRBJ1-4; V gene: TRBV5-6; D gene: TRBD1; CDR3 protein: CASSLIPTGVGNEKLFF; CDR3 DNA: TGTGCCAGCAGCCTAATACCTACAGGGGTCGGTAATGAAAAACTGTTTTTT
clone size: .; J gene: TRBJ1-4; V gene: TRBV9; D gene: TRBD1; CDR3 protein: CASSRGQGWTPFEKLFF; CDR3 DNA: TGTGCCAGCAGCCGCGGACAGGGTTGGACCCCCTTTGAAAAACTGTTTTTT
clone size: .; J gene: TRBJ2-7; V gene: TRBV5-1; D gene: TRBD1; CDR3 protein: CASSLAGTDSYEQYF; CDR3 DNA: TGCGCCAGCAGCTTGGCCGGGACAGACTCCTACGAGCAGTACTTC
clone size: once; J gene: TRBJ2-3; V gene: TRBV6-5; D gene: .; CDR3 protein: CASSYGTGTPTDTQYF; CDR3 DNA: TGTGCCAGCAGTTACGGGACGGGGACCCCCACAGATACGCAGTATTTT
clone size: .; J gene: TRBJ2-7; V gene: TRBV4-1; D gene: TRBD2; CDR3 protein: CASSQVPLTSIYEQYF; CDR3 DNA: TGCGCCAGCAGCCAAGTCCCCCTGACTAGCATCTACGAGCAGTACTTC
clone size: .; J gene: TRBJ1-4; V gene: TRBV23-1; D gene: TRBD1; CDR3 protein: CASSPMGQGAIEANEKLFF; CDR3 DNA: TGCGCCAGCAGTCCAATGGGACAGGGGGCAATCGAGGCTAATGAAAAACTGTTTTTT
clone size: .; J gene: TRBJ2-7; V gene: TRBV2; D gene: .; CDR3 protein: CASREGTISFYEQYF; CDR3 DNA: TGTGCCAGCAGGGAAGGGACAATTAGTTTCTACGAGCAGTACTTC
clone size: .; J gene: TRBJ2-7; V gene: TRBV7-2; D gene: .; CDR3 protein: CASSLFGSKYEQYF; CDR3 DNA: TGTGCCAGCAGCTTATTCGGGAGCAAGTACGAGCAGTACTTC
clone size: once; J gene: TRBJ1-2; V gene: TRBV5-1; D gene: .; CDR3 protein: CASTGSTNYGYTF; CDR3 DNA: TGCGCCAGCACTGGGTCCACTAACTATGGCTACACCTTC
clone size: .; J gene: TRBJ2-5; V gene: TRBV28; D gene: TRBD1; CDR3 protein: CATAVRDRGGETQYF; CDR3 DNA: TGTGCCACAGCGGTTCGGGACAGGGGGGGAGAGACCCAGTACTTC
clone size: .; J gene: TRBJ2-1; V gene: TRBV7-8; D gene: .; CDR3 protein: CASSASGTIYNEQFF; CDR3 DNA: TGTGCCAGCAGCGCCTCCGGGACCATCTACAATGAGCAGTTCTTC
clone size: .; J gene: TRBJ1-3; V gene: TRBV6-6; D gene: TRBD1; CDR3 protein: CASSFWTGGNTIYF; CDR3 DNA: TGTGCCAGCAGTTTCTGGACAGGGGGAAACACCATATATTTT
clone size: .; J gene: TRBJ1-4; V gene: TRBV9; D gene: .; CDR3 protein: CASSRGTSGEKLFF; CDR3 DNA: TGTGCCAGCAGCCGTGGGACGAGCGGAGAAAAACTGTTTTTT
clone size: .; J gene: TRBJ2-1; V gene: TRBV7-2; D gene: TRBD1; CDR3 protein: CASSSTDRARKFF; CDR3 DNA: TGTGCCAGCAGCAGCACCGACAGGGCTAGGAAGTTCTTC
clone size: .; J gene: TRBJ2-6; V gene: TRBV28; D gene: TRBD1; CDR3 protein: CASSFIIGTGVSGANVLTF; CDR3 DNA: TGTGCCAGCAGTTTTATCATAGGGACAGGCGTCTCTGGGGCCAACGTCCTGACTTTC
clone size: .; J gene: TRBJ2-1; V gene: TRBV15; D gene: .; CDR3 protein: CATSRVGGQPFRYNEQFF; CDR3 DNA: TGTGCCACCAGCAGAGTCGGCGGACAACCCTTTCGCTACAATGAGCAGTTCTTC
clone size: once; J gene: TRBJ1-1; V gene: TRBV5-8; D gene: TRBD1; CDR3 protein: CASSLVGGTGDTEAFF; CDR3 DNA: TGTGCCAGCAGCTTGGTTGGAGGGACAGGGGACACTGAAGCTTTCTTT
clone size: .; J gene: TRBJ2-7; V gene: TRBV29-1; D gene: .; CDR3 protein: CSVVAGYEQYF; CDR3 DNA: TGCAGCGTTGTGGCTGGGTACGAGCAGTACTTC
clone size: .; J gene: TRBJ1-2; V gene: TRBV10-3; D gene: .; CDR3 protein: CAISESTTTTNGYTF; CDR3 DNA: TGTGCCATCAGTGAGTCGACGACCACCACTAACGGCTACACCTTC
clone size: .; J gene: TRBJ2-3; V gene: TRBV28; D gene: .; CDR3 protein: CASSIRTPLSDTQYF; CDR3 DNA: TGTGCCAGCAGCATCCGGACTCCTCTATCGGATACGCAGTATTTT
clone size: .; J gene: TRBJ2-1; V gene: TRBV19; D gene: TRBD2; CDR3 protein: CASSIGAGVVKNEQFF; CDR3 DNA: TGTGCCAGTAGTATAGGAGCGGGAGTGGTGAAGAATGAGCAGTTCTTC
clone size: .; J gene: TRBJ2-7; V gene: TRBV19; D gene: .; CDR3 protein: CASSRRGYYEQYF; CDR3 DNA: TGTGCCAGTAGTCGGCGGGGATACTACGAGCAGTACTTC
clone size: .; J gene: TRBJ1-6; V gene: TRBV5-1; D gene: .; CDR3 protein: CASSLAGGLNYNSPLHF; CDR3 DNA: TGCGCCAGCAGCTTGGCCGGAGGTCTCAACTATAATTCACCCCTCCACTTT
clone size: .; J gene: TRBJ2-5; V gene: TRBV5-4; D gene: .; CDR3 protein: CASSRGTQETQYF; CDR3 DNA: TGTGCCAGCAGCCGGGGTACTCAAGAGACCCAGTACTTC
clone size: .; J gene: TRBJ2-6; V gene: TRBV10-3; D gene: .; CDR3 protein: CAISEGYSGANVLTF; CDR3 DNA: TGTGCCATCAGTGAAGGCTACTCTGGGGCCAACGTCCTGACTTTC
clone size: .; J gene: TRBJ2-5; V gene: TRBV18; D gene: TRBD2; CDR3 protein: CASSQAGGHQTQYF; CDR3 DNA: TGTGCCAGCTCTCAAGCGGGGGGACATCAGACCCAGTACTTC
clone size: .; J gene: TRBJ1-1; V gene: TRBV11-1; D gene: .; CDR3 protein: CASSYRGQPNTEAFF; CDR3 DNA: TGTGCCAGCAGCTACCGAGGACAACCGAACACTGAAGCTTTCTTT
clone size: .; J gene: TRBJ1-1; V gene: TRBV28; D gene: .; CDR3 protein: CASSFPRQFRAFF; CDR3 DNA: TGTGCCAGCAGCTTCCCCCGACAGTTTAGGGCTTTCTTT